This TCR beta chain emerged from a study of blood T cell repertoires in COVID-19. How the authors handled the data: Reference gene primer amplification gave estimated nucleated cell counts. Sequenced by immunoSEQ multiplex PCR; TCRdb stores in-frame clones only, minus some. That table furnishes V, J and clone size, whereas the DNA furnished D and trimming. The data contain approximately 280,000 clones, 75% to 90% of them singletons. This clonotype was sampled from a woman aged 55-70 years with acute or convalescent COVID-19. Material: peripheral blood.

Here the CDR3 DNA reads TGCGCCAGCAGCCAACAACCTTCGACAGCCAACGCTGAAGCTTTCTTT. This codes for CASSQQPSTANAEAFF. This chain uses TRBV4-3 with TRBJ1-1; a possible D gene is TRBD1 (5 bases). Germline CDR1 and CDR2: LGHNA and YSLEER. Trimming left V 2 bases short and J 6 bases short, with 19 bases between. CDR3 length: 16 residues.